Reported below is one T cell receptor beta chain. Its antigen is unknown. CD45RO/CCR7/CD25/CD127/CD95/CD27 separated CD4+ naive, central memory, regulatory and stem cell-like memory cells by sorting. Isolated RNA was reverse transcribed in full, so expressed TCRB transcripts were sequenced. TCRdb's copy holds only in-frame clones and misses some; the assay was immunoSEQ multiplex PCR. The sample has around 690,000 clones, around 12% seen once. This sample was included in a study of beta chain features in type 1 diabetes. Overall study results and limits: TCRB CDR3s from Type 1 diabetes patients were moderately but significantly shorter in all four CD4+ subsets.

Trimming cost V 6 bases and J 1 base, with 10 bases left between them. This CDR3 spans 14 amino acids. Germline CDR1 is MNHNY and CDR2 is SVGAGI (reference sequence). This receptor was identified in a man younger than 40 with type 1 diabetes. The specimen sequenced was naive CD4+ T cells from blood. V usage is TRBV6-6 and J usage is TRBJ1-5, with D hard to call. The CDR3 loop reads CASSTTRSNQPQHF. In DNA form, the CDR3 reads TGTGCCAGCAGCACAACAAGGAGCAATCAGCCCCAGCATTTT.